These T cell receptor beta chains were read from a single sample in a study of CD8+ T cells in alopecia areata. Assay: immunoSEQ multiplex PCR; the TCRdb copy retains only in-frame clones and omits some. The sample shows about 110,000 clones, around 59% of them seen only once. The source material was CD8+ T cells sorted from blood. Receptors were obtained from a human donor in good health. CDR3s include the opening cysteine and the closing phenylalanine or tryptophan. The order of the fields is clone size, D gene, V gene, J gene, CDR3 protein, CDR3 DNA. D genes are given only for firm matches. Some rows mark clone size as missing; the rest say once, few, many or name a class of expanded clone.

clone size: once; D gene: .; V gene: TRBV30; J gene: TRBJ2-1; CDR3 protein: CAWSVGSGVNEQFF; CDR3 DNA: TGTGCCTGGAGTGTAGGATCAGGGGTCAATGAGCAGTTCTTC
clone size: .; D gene: .; V gene: TRBV15; J gene: TRBJ1-2; CDR3 protein: CATSRDSGGGYGYTF; CDR3 DNA: TGTGCCACCAGCAGAGATTCGGGGGGCGGTTATGGCTACACCTTC
clone size: few; D gene: .; V gene: TRBV27; J gene: TRBJ2-6; CDR3 protein: CASQGYPAGANVLTF; CDR3 DNA: TGTGCCAGCCAGGGGTATCCGGCTGGGGCCAACGTCCTGACTTTC
clone size: many; D gene: TRBD1; V gene: TRBV6-6; J gene: TRBJ2-6; CDR3 protein: CASSLTGAGANVLTF; CDR3 DNA: TGTGCCAGCAGTTTAACAGGGGCTGGGGCCAACGTCCTGACTTTC
clone size: .; D gene: TRBD1; V gene: TRBV28; J gene: TRBJ2-7; CDR3 protein: CASSSFSGGAKNEQYF; CDR3 DNA: TGTGCCAGCAGTTCCTTCTCAGGGGGCGCGAAAAACGAGCAGTACTTC
clone size: .; D gene: .; V gene: TRBV11-3; J gene: TRBJ2-4; CDR3 protein: CASSLGRGALPRGIQYF; CDR3 DNA: TGTGCCAGCAGCTTGGGCAGAGGGGCCCTCCCAAGGGGCATTCAGTACTTC
clone size: .; D gene: .; V gene: TRBV27; J gene: TRBJ2-6; CDR3 protein: CASSPLTHSGANVLTF; CDR3 DNA: TGTGCCAGCAGTCCCCTAACTCACTCTGGGGCCAACGTCCTGACTTTC
clone size: once; D gene: TRBD1; V gene: TRBV19; J gene: TRBJ1-1; CDR3 protein: CASTDRGSTEAFF; CDR3 DNA: TGTGCCAGTACAGACAGGGGTTCCACTGAAGCTTTCTTT
clone size: .; D gene: .; V gene: TRBV28; J gene: TRBJ1-1; CDR3 protein: CASSNPRTAEAFF; CDR3 DNA: TGTGCCAGCAGCAACCCCCGGACAGCAGAAGCTTTCTTT
clone size: .; D gene: TRBD1; V gene: TRBV7-2; J gene: TRBJ2-4; CDR3 protein: CASSLALDRARHLAKNIQYF; CDR3 DNA: TGTGCCAGCAGCTTAGCGTTGGACAGGGCAAGACATCTAGCCAAAAACATTCAGTACTTC
clone size: .; D gene: TRBD2; V gene: TRBV6-6; J gene: TRBJ2-3; CDR3 protein: CASSDPGGAQYF; CDR3 DNA: TGTGCCAGCAGTGACCCGGGGGGGGCCCAGTATTTT
clone size: once; D gene: .; V gene: TRBV7-9; J gene: TRBJ2-7; CDR3 protein: CASSLGQGRDRYEQYF; CDR3 DNA: TGTGCCAGCAGCCTAGGGCAAGGCAGGGATAGGTACGAGCAGTACTTC
clone size: .; D gene: .; V gene: TRBV27; J gene: TRBJ2-1; CDR3 protein: CASYGIGRLDDYNEQFF; CDR3 DNA: TGTGCCAGCTATGGGATCGGGCGCCTGGACGATTACAATGAGCAGTTCTTC
clone size: .; D gene: TRBD1; V gene: TRBV23-1; J gene: TRBJ2-1; CDR3 protein: CASSSVRGLLFYNEQFF; CDR3 DNA: TGCGCCAGCAGTTCGGTCAGGGGGCTCCTCTTCTACAATGAGCAGTTCTTC
clone size: few; D gene: .; V gene: TRBV4-3; J gene: TRBJ1-1; CDR3 protein: CASSQVSGWTEAFF; CDR3 DNA: TGCGCCAGCAGCCAAGTTTCAGGGTGGACTGAAGCTTTCTTT
clone size: once; D gene: TRBD1; V gene: TRBV28; J gene: TRBJ2-7; CDR3 protein: CASSSGTGIYEQYF; CDR3 DNA: TGTGCCAGCAGTTCGGGGACAGGGATCTACGAGCAGTACTTC
clone size: .; D gene: TRBD2; V gene: TRBV5-4; J gene: TRBJ2-1; CDR3 protein: CASSQDELAGGYNEQFF; CDR3 DNA: TGCGCCAGCAGCCAAGATGAACTAGCGGGGGGGTACAATGAGCAGTTCTTC
clone size: .; D gene: .; V gene: TRBV5-1; J gene: TRBJ1-2; CDR3 protein: CASSFFLGPYGYTF; CDR3 DNA: TGCGCCAGCAGCTTTTTCCTCGGACCCTATGGCTACACCTTC
clone size: few; D gene: .; V gene: TRBV29-1; J gene: TRBJ2-3; CDR3 protein: CSALTDTQYF; CDR3 DNA: TGCAGCGCCCTAACAGATACGCAGTATTTT
clone size: .; D gene: .; V gene: TRBV21-1; J gene: TRBJ2-7; CDR3 protein: CASIRQGSCHEQYF; CDR3 DNA: TGTGCCAGTATCCGACAGGGGTCGTGCCACGAGCAGTACTTC
clone size: .; D gene: .; V gene: TRBV29-1; J gene: TRBJ1-1; CDR3 protein: CSVEEVAGVAFF; CDR3 DNA: TGCAGCGTTGAAGAGGTGGCGGGGGTTGCTTTCTTT
clone size: many; D gene: .; V gene: TRBV2; J gene: TRBJ1-5; CDR3 protein: CASSEETGHSNQPQHF; CDR3 DNA: TGTGCCAGCAGTGAAGAAACAGGCCATAGCAATCAGCCCCAGCATTTT
clone size: .; D gene: TRBD1; V gene: TRBV29-1; J gene: TRBJ2-7; CDR3 protein: CSVEGQSSYEQYF; CDR3 DNA: TGCAGCGTCGAGGGACAGTCGTCCTACGAGCAGTACTTC
clone size: once; D gene: TRBD1; V gene: TRBV7-9; J gene: TRBJ1-1; CDR3 protein: CASSWADRGGTEAFF; CDR3 DNA: TGTGCCAGCAGCTGGGCGGACAGGGGGGGCACTGAAGCTTTCTTT
clone size: .; D gene: TRBD1; V gene: TRBV30; J gene: TRBJ2-3; CDR3 protein: CAWSEGAGYTDTQYF; CDR3 DNA: TGTGCCTGGAGTGAGGGGGCCGGGTACACAGATACGCAGTATTTT
clone size: .; D gene: .; V gene: TRBV30; J gene: TRBJ2-7; CDR3 protein: CACRQEYSYEQYF; CDR3 DNA: TGTGCCTGTAGACAGGAATACTCCTACGAGCAGTACTTC
clone size: few; D gene: TRBD2; V gene: TRBV7-3; J gene: TRBJ2-1; CDR3 protein: CASSLSATSGGYNEQFF; CDR3 DNA: TGTGCCAGCAGCCTCTCGGCGACTAGCGGGGGCTACAATGAGCAGTTCTTC
clone size: .; D gene: .; V gene: TRBV7-8; J gene: TRBJ2-3; CDR3 protein: CASSLEEGSFDTQYF; CDR3 DNA: TGTGCCAGCAGCTTAGAAGAGGGATCCTTTGATACGCAGTATTTT
clone size: .; D gene: .; V gene: TRBV29-1; J gene: TRBJ1-2; CDR3 protein: CSVHRGDFTYGYTF; CDR3 DNA: TGCAGCGTCCACCGGGGGGATTTCACCTATGGCTACACCTTC
clone size: .; D gene: TRBD1; V gene: TRBV6-4; J gene: TRBJ2-1; CDR3 protein: CASSDTGTEGHEQFF; CDR3 DNA: TGTGCCAGCAGTGACACAGGGACAGAGGGGCATGAGCAGTTCTTC
clone size: .; D gene: .; V gene: TRBV9; J gene: TRBJ1-1; CDR3 protein: CASSGVRGEAFF; CDR3 DNA: TGTGCCAGCAGCGGAGTCAGGGGAGAAGCTTTCTTT
clone size: .; D gene: .; V gene: TRBV5-6; J gene: TRBJ1-2; CDR3 protein: CASSLEGIANYGYTF; CDR3 DNA: TGTGCCAGCAGCTTGGAAGGGATAGCTAACTATGGCTACACCTTC
clone size: few; D gene: TRBD2; V gene: TRBV2; J gene: TRBJ2-3; CDR3 protein: CASSEGRLAGGPADTQYF; CDR3 DNA: TGTGCCAGCAGTGAAGGGCGACTAGCGGGGGGGCCCGCAGATACGCAGTATTTT
clone size: .; D gene: .; V gene: TRBV5-1; J gene: TRBJ1-1; CDR3 protein: CASSSVEANSEAFF; CDR3 DNA: TGCGCCAGCAGCAGCGTAGAGGCCAACTCTGAAGCTTTCTTT
clone size: few; D gene: .; V gene: TRBV4-1; J gene: TRBJ2-5; CDR3 protein: CASSQGPGRETQYF; CDR3 DNA: TGCGCCAGCAGCCAAGGTCCAGGCCGGGAGACCCAGTACTTC
clone size: .; D gene: .; V gene: TRBV5-6; J gene: TRBJ1-2; CDR3 protein: CASSLQGLDYGYTF; CDR3 DNA: TGTGCCAGCAGCTTGCAGGGGCTCGACTATGGCTACACCTTC
clone size: .; D gene: TRBD2; V gene: TRBV5-6; J gene: TRBJ2-1; CDR3 protein: CASSSTRLIAGGPNEQFF; CDR3 DNA: TGTGCCAGCAGCTCTACGCGCCTGATAGCGGGGGGGCCGAATGAGCAGTTCTTC
clone size: .; D gene: .; V gene: TRBV4-1; J gene: TRBJ1-5; CDR3 protein: CASSQGPTDGDQPQHF; CDR3 DNA: TGCGCCAGCAGCCAAGGCCCGACAGACGGGGATCAGCCCCAGCATTTT
clone size: .; D gene: .; V gene: TRBV29-1; J gene: TRBJ1-1; CDR3 protein: CSALGGMNTEAFF; CDR3 DNA: TGCAGCGCCCTTGGGGGGATGAACACTGAAGCTTTCTTT
clone size: few; D gene: .; V gene: TRBV30; J gene: TRBJ2-7; CDR3 protein: CAWNQGSHEQYF; CDR3 DNA: TGTGCCTGGAATCAAGGATCCCACGAGCAGTACTTC
clone size: many; D gene: .; V gene: TRBV7-6; J gene: TRBJ2-5; CDR3 protein: CASSLEAGSGETQYF; CDR3 DNA: TGTGCCAGCAGCTTAGAGGCAGGGTCAGGAGAGACCCAGTACTTC
clone size: few; D gene: .; V gene: TRBV29-1; J gene: TRBJ2-3; CDR3 protein: CSVLELTSPTDTQYF; CDR3 DNA: TGCAGCGTCCTCGAACTGACTAGTCCCACAGATACGCAGTATTTT
clone size: .; D gene: TRBD1; V gene: TRBV4-1; J gene: TRBJ2-7; CDR3 protein: CASSQGYRGQPYEQYF; CDR3 DNA: TGCGCCAGCAGCCAAGGGTACAGGGGGCAGCCCTACGAGCAGTACTTC
clone size: .; D gene: .; V gene: TRBV4-3; J gene: TRBJ2-7; CDR3 protein: CASSQDTLREQYF; CDR3 DNA: TGCGCCAGCAGCCAAGATACCCTTCGGGAGCAGTACTTC
clone size: .; D gene: .; V gene: TRBV30; J gene: TRBJ2-7; CDR3 protein: CAWSFGLGSGTYEQYF; CDR3 DNA: TGTGCCTGGAGTTTCGGGTTGGGCTCCGGGACCTACGAGCAGTACTTC
clone size: few; D gene: .; V gene: TRBV27; J gene: TRBJ2-1; CDR3 protein: CASSPSFSYNEQFF; CDR3 DNA: TGTGCCAGCAGTCCCTCCTTCTCCTACAATGAGCAGTTCTTC
clone size: .; D gene: .; V gene: TRBV4-1; J gene: TRBJ2-7; CDR3 protein: CASSQVPNLLSEQYF; CDR3 DNA: TGCGCCAGCAGCCAAGTACCCAACCTACTTTCTGAGCAGTACTTC
clone size: many; D gene: TRBD1; V gene: TRBV6-4; J gene: TRBJ1-2; CDR3 protein: CASSDSAGQGNGYTF; CDR3 DNA: TGTGCCAGCAGTGACTCGGCGGGACAGGGTAATGGCTACACCTTC